This T cell receptor (beta chain) was found in a study of patients and donors after allogeneic stem cell transplantation (dated by TCRdb to the early 2020s). Receptor libraries were prepared by RT-PCR. Sequencing was carried out with a NextSeq 550. TCRdb reworked the public reads: Q25 trimming with fastp, MiXCR clone assembly, productive beta chains retained. Identical CDR3 proteins give one entry, which carries the most common genes and DNA. This sample lists 200,000 to 250,000 distinct CDR3 sequences; approximately 14% were detected once. 11% of the sample goes to the ten largest clones. At the junction V is shortened by 6 bases and J by 4 bases, with 14 bases in between. According to the germline V gene (reference sequence), CDR1 reads DFQATT and CDR2 reads SNEGSKA. Its CDR3 holds 13 amino acids, cysteine through phenylalanine. The DNA shown is the 39-base CDR3, in frame from base 1. There are a few counts of this clonotype. The target of this receptor is not known. No clone much larger than this one lies a single base away; base qualities are absent.

The clonotype was recovered from a human donor who was either an allogeneic HSCT recipient or a stem cell or donor lymphocyte infusion donor (not recorded which). It is not recorded whose cells these are; they may come from a transplant donor. The sample consisted of blood, either unsorted or a sorted T cell fraction (not recorded which). Recombination connected TRBV20-1 to TRBJ2-3; the D gene is perhaps TRBD1, on 6 matching bases. At the DNA level, the sequence is TGCAGTGCCAAGCAGGGGTTTGCAGATACGCAGTATTTT. This encodes CSAKQGFADTQYF.